These 21 T cell receptor beta chains originate from one sample sequenced in a study of cytomegalovirus exposure and HLA in healthy donors. PCR involved 60 Vbeta and 13 Jbeta primers. Assay used: immunoSEQ multiplex PCR; TCRdb lists only in-frame clones, some missing. Among about 160,000 clones listed, 70% to 90% were seen once. Sequenced: PBMCs. These receptors all come from a man aged 18 to 29 in good health and CMV-seropositive.

The chain recombines TRBV6-1 with TRBJ1-1; the match to TRBD1 covers 8 bases. This CDR3 has 15 residues. CDR1 and CDR2 from the germline V gene are MNHNS and SASEGT. The junction had 10 bases not matched to a gene; V was cut back by 7 bases and J by 3 bases. CDR3 DNA sequence: TGTGCCAGCATTTCAGGGGGCGCGGTAGACACTGAAGCTTTCTTT. It is translated as CASISGGAVDTEAFF.

The chain links TRBV6-1 to TRBJ2-7; 9 bases are shared with TRBD1. This CDR3 is built from 15 residues. The V gene's germline CDR1 is MNHNS and CDR2 SASEGT. Unmatched junction bases numbered 10, after V lost 5 bases and J lost 5 bases. The CDR3 DNA is TGTGCCAGCAGTCCGGGACAGGGAGGTTCGGACGAGCAGTACTTC. Its translation: CASSPGQGGSDEQYF.

This clone was observed a handful of times. This CDR3 reads CASSPAGGDSGELFF. The CDR3 nucleotides are TGTGCCAGCTCACCGGCAGGGGGCGATAGCGGGGAGCTGTTTTTT. The rearrangement links TRBV18 to TRBJ2-2, with 8 bases aligning to TRBD1. Per germline, CDR1 KGHSH and CDR2 LQKENI. This CDR3 is built from 15 residues. J was trimmed by 7 bases and V by 3 bases; bases with no gene match: 7.

This clone was recorded once. The chain combines TRBV4-3 with TRBJ1-1, with D possibly being TRBD1 (6 bases). This CDR3 spans 15 amino acids. V lost 0 bases and J lost 10, with 18 bases in between. The germline gives CDR1 LGHNA, CDR2 YSLEER. The chain's CDR3 is CASSQELQGTSGAFF. The DNA of the CDR3 is TGCGCCAGCAGCCAAGAGCTTCAGGGGACCTCTGGAGCTTTCTTT.

The chain couples TRBV18 to TRBJ1-1; possibly TRBD1 for D (6 bases). The CDR3 contains 12 residues. The germline CDR1 and CDR2 sequences are KGHSH and LQKENI. The V and J ends lost 3 bases and 8 bases respectively, with 10 bases between them. CDR3: CASSPGGAEAFF. The CDR3 DNA reads TGTGCCAGCTCACCCGGGGGGGCCGAAGCTTTCTTT.

The chain joins TRBV27 to TRBJ1-1; weak D call: TRBD1 (5 bases). CDR3 size: 12 residues. Germline CDR1 MNHEY, CDR2 SMNVEV (reference sequence). The germline V and J ends were trimmed by 5 bases and 6 bases, with 10 bases remaining between them. The CDR3 nucleotides read TGTGCCAGCAGTGTACAGGACCCTGAAGCTTTCTTT. Its translation: CASSVQDPEAFF.

In regard to this clone: Since no conserved phenylalanine or tryptophan closes the CDR3, a read error is the likely cause. The V gene is TRBV27, the J gene TRBJ1-2, with a tentative D call TRBD1 (6 bases). Between the trimmed V and J ends, which lost 0 bases and 6 bases, there was a span of 14 bases. Germline V gives CDR1 MNHEY, CDR2 SMNVEV (reference sequence). The CDR3 length is 15 residues. In DNA, the CDR3 is TGTGCCAGCAGTTTATCTCACAGGGATCCCAATGGCTACACCCTC. It encodes CASSLSHRDPNGYTL.

The genes are TRBV2 and TRBJ2-2, with TRBD2 matching 8 bases. CDR3 size: 14 residues. Per germline, CDR1 SNHLY and CDR2 FYNNEI. The ends lost 6 bases at V and 2 bases at J; junction bases unmatched: 2. The CDR3 sequence: CASSGTRNTGELFF. CDR3 bases: TGTGCCAGCAGCGGGACTAGAAACACCGGGGAGCTGTTTTTT.

This chain connects TRBV4-1 to TRBJ1-5; the match to TRBD1 covers 9 bases. Losses at the gene ends were 5 bases for V and 4 bases for J; bases not matched to a gene: 6. The CDR3 runs to 15 residues. Germline V gene lookup returns CDR1 MGHRA and CDR2 YSYEKL. The CDR3 coding sequence is TGCGCCAGCAGCAGGGACAGGGAGGGGAATCAGCCCCAGCATTTT. Its translation: CASSRDREGNQPQHF.

The rearrangement uses TRBV12-2 and TRBJ1-2; TRBD1, the table's D call, lacks a check against the DNA. TRBV12-2 is reported as a pseudogene. CDR3 length: 14 amino acids. The CDR3 spells CASRPYEGGHGYTF. The CDR3 DNA sequence: TGTGCAAGTCGCCCCTACGAAGGGGGCCATGGCTACACCTTC.

The CDR3 DNA reads as TGTGCCAGCAGAAGCTCGGGGGGCTACTCAGGGTATGGCTACACCTTC. Protein product: CASRSSGGYSGYGYTF. The rearrangement uses TRBV27 and TRBJ1-2, with D perhaps TRBD1 (6 bases). V lost 6 bases to trimming and J lost 5 bases, with 22 bases between them. In germline, CDR1 is MNHEY, CDR2 SMNVEV (reference sequence). CDR3 size: 16 residues.

The gene calls are TRBV18 and TRBJ2-5; TRBD1 matches at 8 bases. V lost 4 bases and J lost 5; bases outside the gene matches: 6. CDR1 is KGHSH and CDR2 is LQKENI in the germline V gene. The CDR3 covers 14 residues. CDR3 nucleotides: TGTGCCAGCTCACACGAGACAGGGGTGGAGACCCAGTACTTC. Its translation: CASSHETGVETQYF.

V is TRBV5-4 and J is TRBJ2-1, with 9 bases identical to TRBD2. The germline gives CDR1 SGHNT, CDR2 YYREEE (reference sequence). V lost 2 bases, J lost 2 bases, and 8 bases stayed unmatched. This CDR3 has 17 amino acids. CDR3 in DNA: TGTGCCAGCAGCTTTTTGACTAGCGGACAAACCTACAATGAGCAGTTCTTC. Residues: CASSFLTSGQTYNEQFF.

The chain joins TRBV2 to TRBJ1-5, with D tentatively TRBD1 (5 bases). The V end lost 2 bases, the J end lost 5 bases, and 7 bases lay between the germline ends. The CDR3 runs to 13 residues. Germline CDR1 SNHLY, CDR2 FYNNEI. CDR3 amino acids: CASSETRDQPQHF. As DNA, the CDR3 is TGTGCCAGCAGTGAAACCAGGGATCAGCCCCAGCATTTT.

The rearrangement links TRBV5-6 to TRBJ2-2, with 11 bases aligning to TRBD2. The CDR3 extends over 17 amino acids. Germline assignment: CDR1 SGHDT and CDR2 YYEEEE. V lost 2 bases and J lost 2; bases outside the gene matches: 5. CDR3 sequence reads: CASSFHLAGGNTGELFF. The CDR3 nucleotides are TGTGCCAGCAGCTTTCATCTAGCGGGGGGAAACACCGGGGAGCTGTTTTTT.

This clone was seen a single time. The chain uses TRBV18 and TRBJ2-7; 7 bases match TRBD1. The CDR3 has 17 residues. Per the germline V gene, CDR1 is KGHSH and CDR2 is LQKENI. After removal of 4 bases from V and 1 base from J, the junction contained 13 bases not matched to a gene. CDR3 sequence: CASSRRMGTVTSYEQYF. CDR3 sequence (DNA): TGTGCCAGCTCACGAAGGATGGGGACAGTAACTTCCTACGAGCAGTACTTC.

The genes are TRBV18 and TRBJ1-4; 7 positions agree with TRBD1. The V segment lost 0 bases and the J segment 6 bases; nucleotides outside the gene matches: 4. CDR3 length: 15 residues. CDR1 KGHSH and CDR2 LQKENI come from the germline V gene. The CDR3 DNA follows: TGTGCCAGCTCACCACCTAACAGGGGAGATGAAAAACTGTTTTTT. Translated: CASSPPNRGDEKLFF.

This clone occurred once. The rearrangement joins TRBV7-3 to TRBJ1-3, with D possibly being TRBD1 (5 bases). The CDR3 length is 15 residues. V was trimmed by 2 bases and J by 4 bases, leaving 12 bases between them. Germline CDR1 SGHTA, CDR2 FQGTGA. The CDR3 region is CASSLDGARGNTIYF. Here the CDR3 DNA reads TGTGCCAGCAGCTTAGATGGGGCAAGGGGAAACACCATATATTTT.

This chain's CDR3 is CASSTTGSNTEQFF. The CDR3 coding sequence is TGTGCCAGCAGCACCACCGGGAGTAACACTGAGCAGTTCTTC. The gene calls are TRBV11-3 and TRBJ2-1, with a tentative D call TRBD2 (6 bases). The V and J ends lost 5 bases and 9 bases respectively, with 17 bases between them. CDR1 SGHNT and CDR2 YENEEA come from the germline V gene. This CDR3 is 14 amino acids long.

This clone was seen a single time. The CDR3 region is CATSQRGVTYEQYF. The CDR3 coding sequence is TGTGCCACCTCGCAGCGGGGGGTGACCTACGAGCAGTACTTC. This chain uses TRBV19 with TRBJ2-7; the match to TRBD2 covers 9 bases. J gave up 2 bases and V 10 bases, and 9 bases lay outside the gene matches. There are 14 residues in the CDR3. In germline, CDR1 is LNHDA, CDR2 SQIVND (reference sequence).

This chain links TRBV4-1 with TRBJ2-3; TRBD2 agrees at 8 bases. After removal of 1 base from V and 2 bases from J, the junction contained 5 bases not matched to a gene. The CDR3 has 16 amino acids. The germline V gene encodes CDR1 MGHRA and CDR2 YSYEKL. CDR3 amino acids: CASSQVSGVSTDTQYF. The CDR3 nucleotides read TGCGCCAGCAGCCAAGTTAGCGGGGTATCCACAGATACGCAGTATTTT.